This T cell receptor (beta chain) was captured by sequencing in a study of blood T cells in healthy people across ages. A minimum of 7 million PBMCs was isolated per sample. A second PCR, run for about 6 to 11 cycles, used a sample-barcoded 5' primer plus a J-beta primer mix. A single record per CDR3 protein comes from TCRdb applying MiXCR to the 5' RACE reads. The sample shows more than 800,000 distinct CDR3 sequences, about 30% of them seen only once. J lost 4 bases, V lost 7 bases, and 3 bases had no gene match. The CDR3 totals 13 residues. Germline assignment: CDR1 MNHEY and CDR2 SMNVEV (reference sequence).

The clonotype was recovered from a woman aged 80 or over in good health. The sequencing sample was made of blood. The chain couples TRBV27 to TRBJ1-1; 10 bases align to TRBD1. CDR3 coding DNA: TGTGCCAGCAAGGGGACAGGGGTCACTGAAGCTTTCTTT. This gives the protein CASKGTGVTEAFF.